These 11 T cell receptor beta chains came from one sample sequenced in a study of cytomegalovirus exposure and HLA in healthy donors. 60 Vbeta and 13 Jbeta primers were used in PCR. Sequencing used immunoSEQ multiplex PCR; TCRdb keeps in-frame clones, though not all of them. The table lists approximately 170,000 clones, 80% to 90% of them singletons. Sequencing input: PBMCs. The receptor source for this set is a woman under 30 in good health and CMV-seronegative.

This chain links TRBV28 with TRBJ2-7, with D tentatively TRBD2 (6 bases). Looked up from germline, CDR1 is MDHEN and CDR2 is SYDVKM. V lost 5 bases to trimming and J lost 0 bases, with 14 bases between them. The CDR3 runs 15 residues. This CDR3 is CASSPGGGSSYEQYF. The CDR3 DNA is TGTGCCAGCAGTCCGGGTGGGGGGAGCTCCTACGAGCAGTACTTC.

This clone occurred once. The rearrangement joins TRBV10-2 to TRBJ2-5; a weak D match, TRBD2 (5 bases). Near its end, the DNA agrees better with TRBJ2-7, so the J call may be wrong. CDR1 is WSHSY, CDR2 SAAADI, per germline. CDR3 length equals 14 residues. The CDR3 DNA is TGCGCCAGCAGTGATCGTGGGAGAACCTACGAGCAGTACTTC. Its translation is CASSDRGRTYEQYF.

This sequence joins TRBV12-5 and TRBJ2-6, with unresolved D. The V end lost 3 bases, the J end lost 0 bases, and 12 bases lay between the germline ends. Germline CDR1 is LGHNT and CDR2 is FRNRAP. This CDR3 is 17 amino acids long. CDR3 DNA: TGTGCTAGTGGTTTCACGACGGAGAGCTCTGGGGCCAACGTCCTGACTTTC. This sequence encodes CASGFTTESSGANVLTF.

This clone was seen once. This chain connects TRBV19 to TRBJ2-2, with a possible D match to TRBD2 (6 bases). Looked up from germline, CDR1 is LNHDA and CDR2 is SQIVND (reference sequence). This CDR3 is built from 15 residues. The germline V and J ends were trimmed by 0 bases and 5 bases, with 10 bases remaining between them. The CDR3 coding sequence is TGTGCCAGTAGTATAGACGGGAGAGGTACCGGGGAGCTGTTTTTT. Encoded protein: CASSIDGRGTGELFF.

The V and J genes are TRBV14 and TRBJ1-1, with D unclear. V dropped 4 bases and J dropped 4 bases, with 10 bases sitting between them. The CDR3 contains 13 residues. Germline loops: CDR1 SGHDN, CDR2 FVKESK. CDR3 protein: CASSPFGGTEAFF. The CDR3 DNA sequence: TGTGCCAGCAGCCCTTTCGGAGGCACTGAAGCTTTCTTT. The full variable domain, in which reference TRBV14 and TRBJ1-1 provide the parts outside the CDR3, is EAGVTQFPSHSVIEKGQTVTLRCDPISGHDNLYWYRRVMGKEIKFLLHFVKESKQDESGMPNNRFLAERTGGTYSTLKVQPAELEDSGVYFCASSPFGGTEAFFGQGTRLTVV.

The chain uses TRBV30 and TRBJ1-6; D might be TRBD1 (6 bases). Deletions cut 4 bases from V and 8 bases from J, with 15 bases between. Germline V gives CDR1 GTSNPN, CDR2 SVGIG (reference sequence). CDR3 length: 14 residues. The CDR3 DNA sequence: TGTGCCTGGACAGCGGGGGACATTCATTCACCCCTCCACTTT. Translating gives CAWTAGDIHSPLHF.

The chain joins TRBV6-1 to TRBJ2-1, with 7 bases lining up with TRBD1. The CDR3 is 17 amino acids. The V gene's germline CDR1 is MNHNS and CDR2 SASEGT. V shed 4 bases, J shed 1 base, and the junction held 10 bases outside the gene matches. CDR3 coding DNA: TGTGCCAGCAGTGTACACTCGACAGGGAAGTCCTACAATGAGCAGTTCTTC. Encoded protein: CASSVHSTGKSYNEQFF.

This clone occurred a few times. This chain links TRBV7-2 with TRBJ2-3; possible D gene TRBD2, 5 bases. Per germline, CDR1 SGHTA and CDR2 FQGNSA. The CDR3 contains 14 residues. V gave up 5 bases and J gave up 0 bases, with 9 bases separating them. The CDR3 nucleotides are TGTGCCAGCAGCCCCACGGGGAGCACAGATACGCAGTATTTT. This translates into CASSPTGSTDTQYF.

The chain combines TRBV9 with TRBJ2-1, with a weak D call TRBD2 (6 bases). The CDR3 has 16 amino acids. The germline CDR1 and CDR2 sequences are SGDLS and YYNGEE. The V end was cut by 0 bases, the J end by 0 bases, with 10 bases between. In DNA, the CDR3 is TGTGCCAGCAGCGTAGCTACCGGGAGCTCCTACAATGAGCAGTTCTTC. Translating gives CASSVATGSSYNEQFF.

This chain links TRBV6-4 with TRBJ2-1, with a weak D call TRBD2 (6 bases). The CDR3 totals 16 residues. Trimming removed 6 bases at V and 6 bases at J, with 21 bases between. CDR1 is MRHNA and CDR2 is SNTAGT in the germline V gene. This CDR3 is CASSKSRDLASNEQFF. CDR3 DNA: TGTGCCAGCAGCAAGTCGCGGGATCTAGCTAGCAATGAGCAGTTCTTC.

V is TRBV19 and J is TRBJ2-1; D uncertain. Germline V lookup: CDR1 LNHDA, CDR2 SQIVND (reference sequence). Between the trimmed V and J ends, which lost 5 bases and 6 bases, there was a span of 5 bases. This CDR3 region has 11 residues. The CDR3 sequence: CASSSSNEQFF. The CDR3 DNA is TGTGCCAGTAGTTCTAGCAATGAGCAGTTCTTC.